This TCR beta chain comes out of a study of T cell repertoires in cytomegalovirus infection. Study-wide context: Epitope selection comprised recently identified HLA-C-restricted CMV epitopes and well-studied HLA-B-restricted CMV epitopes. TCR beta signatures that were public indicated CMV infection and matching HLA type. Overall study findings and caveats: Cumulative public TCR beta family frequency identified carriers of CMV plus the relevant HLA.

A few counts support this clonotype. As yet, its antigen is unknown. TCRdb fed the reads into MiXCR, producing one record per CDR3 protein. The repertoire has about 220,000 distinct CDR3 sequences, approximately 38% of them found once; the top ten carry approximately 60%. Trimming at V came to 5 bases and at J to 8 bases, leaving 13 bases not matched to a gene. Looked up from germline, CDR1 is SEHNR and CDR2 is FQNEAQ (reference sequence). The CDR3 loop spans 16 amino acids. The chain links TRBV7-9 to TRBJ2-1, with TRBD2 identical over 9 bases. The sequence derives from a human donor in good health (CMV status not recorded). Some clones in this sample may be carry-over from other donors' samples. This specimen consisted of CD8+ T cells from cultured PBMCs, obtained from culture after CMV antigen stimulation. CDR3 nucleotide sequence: TGTGCCAGCAGCCCCCCTCGCGGGAGGGCTCGGGATGAGCAGTTCTTC. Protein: CASSPPRGRARDEQFF.